A selection of T cell receptor beta chains follows, all from one sample in a study of lymphopenia after photon versus proton radiotherapy. Data came from immunoSEQ multiplex PCR; TCRdb stores just in-frame clones and leaves some out. The profile shows about 30,000 clones, about 83% of them singletons. Sequenced material: peripheral blood, taken from a patient treated with proton-based radiotherapy. The receptors shown here come from a woman in her sixties with cholangiocarcinoma. Some clones in this sample may be carry-over from other donors' samples. The CDR3 runs from the conserved cysteine through the conserved F or W. D genes are given only for firm matches. Only part of the rows carry a size: once, few, many, or a class if the clone is expanded.

>TRBJ2-1|.|TRBV9|13|.
TGTGCCAGCAGCCCTGGGAGGGGGTCAAAGCAGTTCTTC
CASSPGRGSKQFF
>TRBJ1-1|.|TRBV10-3|13|.
TGTGCCATCAGTCGGGGATCAAACACTGAAGCTTTCTTT
CAISRGSNTEAFF
>TRBJ2-3|.|TRBV4-2|16|TRBD2
TGTGCCAGCAGCCAAGGTCAGGGACTAGTGATAGATACGCAGTATTTT
CASSQGQGLVIDTQYF
>TRBJ1-2|.|TRBV7-2|13|.
TGTGCCAGCAGCTTAGTTACACCCTCTGGCTACACCTTC
CASSLVTPSGYTF
>TRBJ2-7|.|TRBV6-4|13|TRBD1
TGTGCCAGATACCGGGACAGGGGCTACGAGCAGTACTTC
CARYRDRGYEQYF
>TRBJ2-7|once|TRBV4-1|21|TRBD2
TGCGCCAGCAGCTCCTCCATCCCGGGACTAGCGGGAGGGCCAAAGGGCTACGAGCAGTACTTC
CASSSSIPGLAGGPKGYEQYF
>TRBJ2-7|.|TRBV11-1|17|TRBD2
TGTGCCAGCAGCTTTCCTGCTAGCGGGGGCCCTTCCTACGAGCAGTACTTC
CASSFPASGGPSYEQYF
>TRBJ2-3|.|TRBV11-2|15|TRBD1
TGTGCCAGCAGCTTAACCCCAGGGACAGGGCAAACGCAGTATTTT
CASSLTPGTGQTQYF
>TRBJ1-3|.|TRBV28|16|.
TGTGCCAGCAGTTCCGCGGACCGTCTCTCTGGAAACACCATATATTTT
CASSSADRLSGNTIYF
>TRBJ1-1|.|TRBV5-1|14|TRBD1
TGCGCCAGCAGCCCCGGGACAGGGAACACTGAAGCTTTCTTT
CASSPGTGNTEAFF
>TRBJ1-2|.|TRBV18|14|TRBD1
TGTGCCAGCTCACCAGCGACAGGGGGTGATGGCTACACCTTC
CASSPATGGDGYTF
>TRBJ2-7|.|TRBV7-8|15|TRBD2
TGTGCCAGCCGCCCCCCTCTAGCGGGGCCCTACGAGCAGTACTTC
CASRPPLAGPYEQYF
>TRBJ2-7|.|TRBV2|14|.
TGTGCCAGCAGGGGAGACAGTCGCTCCTACGAGCAGTACTTC
CASRGDSRSYEQYF
>TRBJ2-1|.|TRBV14|16|TRBD2
TGTGCCAGCAGCAAGGAGCGGGGCAGCTCCTACAATGAGCAGTTCTTC
CASSKERGSSYNEQFF
>TRBJ2-1|once|TRBV6-5|13|.
TGTGCCAGCAGTTACTCGATCCAGCGGGAGCAGTTCTTC
CASSYSIQREQFF
>TRBJ2-1|.|TRBV28|12|.
TGTGCCAGCGGCTCTACCGCGAAAGAGCAGTTCTTC
CASGSTAKEQFF
>TRBJ2-7|.|TRBV7-2|16|.
TGTGCCAGCAGCTTAGGTCATGGCGGGCGGGCCTACGAGCAGTACTTC
CASSLGHGGRAYEQYF
>TRBJ1-2|few|TRBV7-9|14|.
TGTGCCAGCAGCTTATCAAGCCGGGTACATGGCTACACCTTC
CASSLSSRVHGYTF
>TRBJ2-1|.|TRBV7-6|14|.
TGTGCCAGCAGCTCGGAGGGGGCCTACAATGAGCAGTTCTTC
CASSSEGAYNEQFF
>TRBJ1-1|.|TRBV19|13|.
TGTGCCAGTAGTATAGATGGAGGTTCGGAAGCTTTCTTT
CASSIDGGSEAFF
>TRBJ2-3|.|TRBV19|13|TRBD1
TGTGCCAGCCGTGACAGGGGCACAGATACGCAGTATTTT
CASRDRGTDTQYF
>TRBJ1-6|once|TRBV7-9|12|.
TGTGCCTCCACCAGGGGAGACTACCCCCTCCACTTT
CASTRGDYPLHF
>TRBJ2-1|.|TRBV6-5|13|TRBD2
TGTGCCAGCAGCGCTAGCGGGAAAGAGGAGCAGTTCTTC
CASSASGKEEQFF
>TRBJ2-7|.|TRBV2|14|.
TGTGCCAGCAGTGAAGGTGGGGCCCCAAACGAGCAGTACTTC
CASSEGGAPNEQYF
>TRBJ2-7|.|TRBV19|14|TRBD1
TGTGCCAGTAGTCCGGGACAGGGGGCACGCGAGCAGTACTTC
CASSPGQGAREQYF
>TRBJ2-3|once|TRBV5-6|14|.
TGTGCCAGCAGCTTGGTTGGAGGGAAAGATACGCAGTATTTT
CASSLVGGKDTQYF
>TRBJ2-1|.|TRBV5-4|15|.
TGTGCCAGCAGCTTATGGGTTGGCTCCTACAATGAGCAGTTCTTC
CASSLWVGSYNEQFF
>TRBJ2-1|.|TRBV2|14|.
TGTGCCAGCAGTCCTCGACTAGGATACAATGAGCAGTTCTTC
CASSPRLGYNEQFF
>TRBJ2-3|.|TRBV6-5|11|.
TGTGCCAGCAGTTTAGGGGATACGCAGTATTTT
CASSLGDTQYF
>TRBJ1-2|.|TRBV7-2|14|TRBD1
TGTGCCAGCAGCTATGACGGGACAGGGAATGGCTACACCTTC
CASSYDGTGNGYTF
>TRBJ2-6|.|TRBV15|18|.
TGTGCCACCAGCAGAGGCGGGGCGCAAAGCTCTGGGGCCAACGTCCTGACTTTC
CATSRGGAQSSGANVLTF
>TRBJ2-1|.|TRBV18|14|TRBD2
TGTGCCAGCTCACCCCTAACTAGCGGGAGCGAGCAGTTCTTC
CASSPLTSGSEQFF
>TRBJ1-5|.|TRBV7-1|14|.
TGTGCCAGCAGCTTAGTGAGGGGAAACCAGCCCCAGCATTTT
CASSLVRGNQPQHF
>TRBJ2-1|.|TRBV4-1|19|TRBD2
TGCGCCAGCAGCCAAGTCGGACTAGCGCATACAAGCTCCTACAATGAGCAGTTCTTC
CASSQVGLAHTSSYNEQFF
>TRBJ1-5|few|TRBV6-5|15|.
TGTGCCACCTCGGGCAGGGAGGGTTCTAGACAGCCCCAGCATTTT
CATSGREGSRQPQHF
>TRBJ2-3|.|TRBV4-1|13|.
TGCGCCAGCAGCCAAGATTCCAGGGATACGCAGTATTTT
CASSQDSRDTQYF
>TRBJ1-5|.|TRBV10-3|13|.
TGTGCCATCAGTGAGGATTCCGAACGGCCCCAGCATTTT
CAISEDSERPQHF
>TRBJ1-3|once|TRBV6-5|14|.
TGTGCCAGCAGGCGCATAGACTCTGGAAACACCATATATTTT
CASRRIDSGNTIYF
>TRBJ1-1|.|TRBV6-5|15|TRBD1
TGTGCCAGCAGTTACTCGAGGACAGGGGGAACTGAAGCTTTCTTT
CASSYSRTGGTEAFF
>TRBJ1-2|.|TRBV9|15|.
TGTGCCAGCAGCGTAGGTACAGTGTCTTCATATGGCTACACCTTC
CASSVGTVSSYGYTF
>TRBJ2-7|.|TRBV27|13|.
TGTGCCAGCAGTTTGGACGGCCCCTACGAGCAGTACTTC
CASSLDGPYEQYF
>TRBJ2-7|.|TRBV14|13|.
TGTGCCAGCAGCCTGATTGACAGCACGATGCTGTACTTC
CASSLIDSTMLYF
>TRBJ1-2|.|TRBV7-3|14|.
TGTGCCAGCAGCCCCGAACCGCTGGGGTATGGCTACACCTTC
CASSPEPLGYGYTF
>TRBJ2-1|.|TRBV27|16|TRBD2
TGTGCCAGCAGTTTATTTGCGGGGGGCCGGAGGGATGAGCAGTTCTTC
CASSLFAGGRRDEQFF
>TRBJ2-3|.|TRBV19|15|TRBD2
TGTGCCAGTAGTATCCAGCGGGGGGTGGCGGATACGCAGTATTTT
CASSIQRGVADTQYF
>TRBJ2-5|once|TRBV18|12|.
TGTGCCAGCTCCCCGACCCAAGAGACCCAGTACTTC
CASSPTQETQYF
>TRBJ1-5|once|TRBV11-3|13|.
TGTGCCAGCAGCTTTACCGGCAATCAGCCCCAGCATTTT
CASSFTGNQPQHF